A selection of T cell receptor beta chains follows, all from one sample in a study of blood T cells in healthy people across ages. TCRdb itself ran the 5' RACE reads through MiXCR, one entry per CDR3 protein. The sample records about 640,000 distinct CDR3 sequences, around 54% being singletons. Sequenced input: blood. Every receptor here comes from a man between 60 and 70 years old in good health. CDR3s include the opening cysteine and the closing phenylalanine or tryptophan. The D gene is left open where the match is weak. Size is omitted from some rows. Given values are once, few, many or a class for expanded clones.

TRBV5-4	-	-	15	TRBJ2-1	CASSLVGGQCNEQFF	TGTGCCAGCAGCTTGGTGGGGGGCCAGTGCAATGAGCAGTTCTTC
TRBV4-1	TRBD1	-	15	TRBJ1-4	CASSGTGTGREKLFF	TGCGCCAGCAGCGGCACCGGGACAGGGCGCGAAAAACTGTTTTTT
TRBV3-1	TRBD2	-	16	TRBJ2-7	CASSQDSGGTTYEQYF	TGTGCCAGCAGCCAAGATAGCGGGGGGACCACCTACGAGCAGTACTTC
TRBV5-1	TRBD1	many	15	TRBJ2-1	CASKPGQGAHNEQFF	TGCGCCAGCAAACCCGGACAGGGGGCGCACAATGAGCAGTTCTTC
TRBV27	TRBD1	few	16	TRBJ2-5	CASSLLGTGIFETQYF	TGTGCCAGCAGTTTATTAGGGACAGGGATTTTTGAGACCCAGTACTTC
TRBV4-2	-	-	16	TRBJ1-4	CASSQGQGATNEKLFF	TGTGCCAGCAGCCAAGGCCAGGGCGCAACTAATGAAAAACTGTTTTTT
TRBV2	TRBD2	-	14	TRBJ2-7	CASASGLSSYEQYF	TGTGCCAGCGCTAGCGGCTTAAGCTCCTACGAGCAGTACTTC
TRBV7-2	-	-	14	TRBJ2-3	CASSLMGRTDTQYF	TGTGCCAGCAGCTTAATGGGCCGGACAGATACGCAGTATTTT
TRBV12-3/TRBV12-4	TRBD1	few	12	TRBJ2-3	CTSRRGTGSMYF	TGTACCAGCAGGAGAGGGACAGGGAGTATGTATTTT
TRBV11-2	-	-	14	TRBJ2-7	CASSLDGQYYEQYF	TGTGCCAGCAGCTTAGATGGGCAGTACTACGAGCAGTACTTC
TRBV11-2	TRBD2	-	13	TRBJ2-1	CASSTGLVAEQFF	TGTGCCAGCAGCACCGGACTAGTAGCTGAGCAGTTCTTC
TRBV10-3	-	-	15	TRBJ2-1	CAISDLGSSYNEQFF	TGTGCCATCAGTGATTTGGGTTCCTCCTACAATGAGCAGTTCTTC
TRBV28	TRBD1	-	14	TRBJ2-7	CASTSDRESYEQYF	TGTGCCAGCACTTCGGACAGGGAATCCTACGAGCAGTACTTC
TRBV6-1	-	-	13	TRBJ2-5	CASSVSEQKTQYF	TGTGCCAGCTCCGTTTCCGAGCAGAAGACCCAGTACTTC
TRBV20-1	TRBD2	few	16	TRBJ2-5	CSASDPGLVGGETQYF	TGCAGTGCTAGTGACCCGGGACTAGTTGGAGGGGAGACCCAGTACTTC
TRBV21-1	-	-	14	TRBJ1-4	CASSSRGRLEKLFF	TGTGCCAGCAGCAGCAGGGGGCGCTTGGAAAAACTGTTTTTT
TRBV4-1	-	-	16	TRBJ1-1	CASSPLPGVMNTEAFF	TGCGCCAGCAGCCCCCTGCCAGGGGTCATGAACACTGAAGCTTTCTTT
TRBV28	-	-	14	TRBJ1-4	CASSWGGRNEKLFF	TGTGCCAGCAGTTGGGGTGGGCGGAATGAAAAACTGTTTTTT